One and the same sample provided the 5 T cell receptor beta chains below, sequenced in a study of blood T cell repertoires in COVID-19. TCRdb's copy holds only in-frame clones and misses some; the assay was immunoSEQ multiplex PCR. The table lists nearly 95,000 clones, about nine tenths of them singletons. Sequences were obtained from peripheral blood. These receptors came from an elderly woman with acute or convalescent COVID-19.

J is TRBJ1-6 and V is TRBV5-8; 10 bases are shared with TRBD1. This CDR3 is built from 15 residues. The germline V gene encodes CDR1 SGHTS and CDR2 YDEGEE. V gave up 3 bases and J gave up 9 bases; unmatched junction bases: 6. CDR3 sequence: CASSSGQGYGSPLHF. DNA for the CDR3: TGTGCCAGCAGCTCGGGACAGGGGTATGGTTCACCCCTCCACTTT.

This clone was counted a few times. V and J are TRBV19 and TRBJ2-1, with 7 bases fitting TRBD1. With V trimmed by 6 bases and J by 6 bases, 14 bases remained unmatched. This CDR3 spans 16 amino acids. Germline V CDR1 and CDR2: LNHDA, SQIVND (reference sequence). The CDR3 loop reads CASSHYGGQWSNEQFF. In nucleotides, the CDR3 is TGTGCCAGTAGCCACTATGGGGGACAGTGGTCCAATGAGCAGTTCTTC.

The rearrangement uses TRBV6-5 and TRBJ2-1; 8 positions match TRBD1. The trim removed 9 bases at V and 5 bases at J, leaving 9 bases unmatched. Germline CDR1 is MNHEY and CDR2 is SVGAGI. This CDR3 has 14 residues. DNA for the CDR3: TGTGCCAGTTCCGGACAGGGTTATGACAATGAGCAGTTCTTC. Its translation: CASSGQGYDNEQFF.

The rearrangement links TRBV7-9 to TRBJ1-2; 7 bases map to TRBD1. The CDR3 consists of 14 residues. The V segment lost 1 base and the J segment 4 bases; nucleotides outside the gene matches: 3. CDR1 SEHNR and CDR2 FQNEAQ come from the germline V gene (reference sequence). DNA of the CDR3: TGTGCCAGCAGCTTAGGGGGACAGACCTATGGCTACACCTTC. This codes for CASSLGGQTYGYTF.

This rearrangement joins TRBV4-3 to TRBJ1-3; 11 bases are shared with TRBD1. CDR1 and CDR2 (germline): LGHNA, YSLEER. The CDR3 runs to 15 residues. The V and J ends lost 0 bases and 6 bases, in that order; junction bases with no gene match: 1. The DNA of the CDR3 is TGCGCCAGCAGCCAAGAAGGACAGGGGGCAAACACCATATATTTT. Its translation: CASSQEGQGANTIYF.